This record looks at one TCR beta chain sequence and its context. Its antigen remains unidentified. The data originate from a study of T cell responses to AZD1222 COVID-19 vaccine. Study-wide context: It was second doses at about 4 or about 12 weeks that were pooled. Study-level findings and limits: Unmutated variant regions are reportedly targeted by nearly half of spike-specific TCRs. Repertoire sampling occurred only after the peak T cell response. Rises in breadth and depth of Spike-specific TCRs came after two AZD1222 doses.

TCRdb's table, derived via immunoSEQ multiplex PCR, lists solely in-frame clones and lacks some. The sample yields roughly 130,000 clones, 88% seen once. The sequence derives from an adult in good health. The specimen comprised peripheral blood, sampled on day 0 of AZD1222 vaccination.

The DNA for the CDR3 is TGTGCCAGCAGCCTCCAGGGAGGACGAAATTCACCCCTCCACTTT. It specifies CASSLQGGRNSPLHF. The chain employs TRBV6-4 and TRBJ1-6; possibly TRBD1 for D (5 bases). Trimming stripped 6 bases from V and 7 bases from J, with 16 bases between. This CDR3 spans 15 amino acids. The germline V gene encodes CDR1 MRHNA and CDR2 SNTAGT.